This T cell receptor (beta chain) originates from a study of shared clonotypes between healthy human individuals. Turning to this clone: Its antigen is currently unknown.

Findings and caveats of the study: The study generally estimated greater richness for naive than memory subsets.

Trimming removed 4 bases at V and 2 bases at J, with 6 bases between. This CDR3 is built from 13 residues. Per the germline V gene, CDR1 is SNHLY and CDR2 is FYNNEI. In the original processing: Because ImmunoSEQ provided only junction sequences with no quality scores, the filtering differed. Method: immunoSEQ multiplex PCR; TCRdb's copy keeps in-frame clones and lacks some. That table furnishes V, J and clone size, whereas the DNA furnished D and trimming. The table shows some 2,000,000 clones, with 95% occurring only once. This chain links TRBV2 with TRBJ2-1; D is unresolved. This clonotype was sampled from a man aged 18 to 30 in good health. Sequenced: naive CD4+ T cells sorted from blood. Subset in this sample: CD45RA+ positively selected. CDR3 coding DNA: TGTGCCAGCAGTGGTTTGGCCTACAATGAGCAGTTCTTC. It specifies CASSGLAYNEQFF.